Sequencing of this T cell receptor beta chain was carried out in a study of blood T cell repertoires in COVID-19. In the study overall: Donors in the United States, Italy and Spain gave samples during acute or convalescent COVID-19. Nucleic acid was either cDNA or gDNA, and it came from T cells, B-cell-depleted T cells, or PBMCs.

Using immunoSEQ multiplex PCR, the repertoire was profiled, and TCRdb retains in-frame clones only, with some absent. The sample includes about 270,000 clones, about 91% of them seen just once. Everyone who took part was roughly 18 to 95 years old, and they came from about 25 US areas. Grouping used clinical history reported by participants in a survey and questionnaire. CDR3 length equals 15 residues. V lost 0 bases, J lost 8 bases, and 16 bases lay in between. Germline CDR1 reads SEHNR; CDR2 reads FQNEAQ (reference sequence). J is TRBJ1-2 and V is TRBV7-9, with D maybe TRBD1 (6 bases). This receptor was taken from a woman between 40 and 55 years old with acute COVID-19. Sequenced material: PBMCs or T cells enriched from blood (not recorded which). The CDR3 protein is CASSLALEQGEGYTF. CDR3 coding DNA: TGTGCCAGCAGCTTAGCTTTGGAACAGGGAGAAGGCTACACCTTC.